A selection of T cell receptor beta chains follows, all from one sample in a study of vaccination effects on CD4 cells after COVID-19. Sequencing was performed with immunoSEQ multiplex PCR; in TCRdb, only in-frame clones are kept and a portion is missing. In the table there are roughly 30,000 clones, about 72% of which are singletons. What these receptors recognize is not known. Sequencing used CD4+ T cells from PBMCs cultured with a peptide pool, obtained before COVID-19 vaccination. Receptors were obtained from a human donor who had a prior SARS-CoV-2 infection. Both conserved end residues are part of each CDR3. Each record gives: V gene, CDR3 length, clone size, J gene, D gene, CDR3 DNA, CDR3 protein. D genes are given only for firm matches. Clone size is given for some rows only: seen once, a few or many times, or a class if the clone is expanded.

TRBV11-3,14,.,TRBJ2-3,.,TGTGCCAGCAGCCACTCCCCGGCAGGAGATACGCAGTATTTT,CASSHSPAGDTQYF
TRBV5-4,17,few,TRBJ2-2,TRBD1,TGTGCCAGCAGCTTGTTGCAGGGGGCGGAGAACACCGGGGAGCTGTTTTTT,CASSLLQGAENTGELFF
TRBV10-2,14,.,TRBJ2-3,TRBD1,TGCGCCAGCAGTCGAACACAGGGGCCAGATACGCAGTATTTT,CASSRTQGPDTQYF
TRBV19,13,.,TRBJ1-5,.,TGTGCCAGTAGCGGCAGGGGAATTCAGCCCCAGCATTTT,CASSGRGIQPQHF
TRBV5-1,15,.,TRBJ2-1,TRBD2,TGCGCCAGCAGCTTTAGCGGGGGGGGGTACAATGAGCAGTTCTTC,CASSFSGGGYNEQFF
TRBV19,15,.,TRBJ2-6,TRBD1,TGTGCCAGTAGTCTGGGACAGACTGGGGCCAACGTCCTGACTTTC,CASSLGQTGANVLTF
TRBV5-1,16,once,TRBJ2-1,.,TGCGCCAGCAGCTTGGTCCGGGGGACCCCCTACAATGAGCAGTTCTTC,CASSLVRGTPYNEQFF
TRBV10-1,15,.,TRBJ2-3,.,TGCGCCAGCAGTGCCCCAAGGACCCTCTTGGCCACGCAGTATTTT,CASSAPRTLLATQYF
TRBV2,14,once,TRBJ2-5,.,TGTGCCAGCAGTGGGGGACCTCAACAAGAGACCCAGTACTTC,CASSGGPQQETQYF
TRBV6-2/TRBV6-3,14,.,TRBJ2-7,.,TGTGCCAGCAGCAACTACTGGGGATTCTACGAGCAGTACTTC,CASSNYWGFYEQYF
TRBV5-1,15,.,TRBJ1-4,.,TGCGCCAGCAGCACCGGGACTGAAGATAATGAAAAACTGTTTTTT,CASSTGTEDNEKLFF
TRBV19,14,.,TRBJ2-2,.,TGTGCCAGTAGGGGGTTTAGGGACACCGGGGAGCTGTTTTTT,CASRGFRDTGELFF
TRBV30,15,.,TRBJ1-6,TRBD1,TGTGCCTGGAGTGTCTGGGACAGATATAATTCACCCCTCCACTTT,CAWSVWDRYNSPLHF
TRBV24-1,15,once,TRBJ2-1,TRBD1,TGTGCCACTGCGAAGGGGGCTACCTCCTACAATGAGCAGTTCTTC,CATAKGATSYNEQFF
TRBV2,16,.,TRBJ2-1,TRBD2,TGTGCCAGCAGAGAACTAGCGGGGGACTCCTACAATGAGCAGTTCTTC,CASRELAGDSYNEQFF
TRBV3-1/TRBV3-2,12,.,TRBJ2-2,.,TGTGCCAGCAGCCAGGTAACCGGGGAGCTGTTTTTT,CASSQVTGELFF
TRBV5-1,16,.,TRBJ2-1,.,TGCGCCAGCAGACCTGGGGGTGTGGTTCGGTTTTATGAGCAGTTCTTC,CASRPGGVVRFYEQFF
TRBV2,14,.,TRBJ2-1,.,TGTGCCAGCAGTGAAAATATCGGCAGGGCACGGCAGTTCTTC,CASSENIGRARQFF
TRBV10-3,9,.,TRBJ2-1,TRBD2,TGTGCCACGGGGGGTGAGCAGTTCTTC,CATGGEQFF
TRBV12-5,13,.,TRBJ1-4,.,TGTGCTAGTGGTTCTACAACTAATGAAAAACTGTTTTTT,CASGSTTNEKLFF
TRBV28,16,.,TRBJ1-6,.,TGTGCCAGCAGTAAACCAGCAGGGCCCTATAATTCACCCCTCCACTTT,CASSKPAGPYNSPLHF
TRBV7-9,13,.,TRBJ1-6,TRBD1,TGTGCCAGCAGCGTGACAGGGGACGCACCCCTCCACTTT,CASSVTGDAPLHF
TRBV5-4,16,.,TRBJ2-1,TRBD2,TGTGCCAGCAGCTTGGATGGCGCGGGGGGGTACAATGAGCAGTTCTTC,CASSLDGAGGYNEQFF
TRBV6-5,14,.,TRBJ1-4,TRBD1,TGTGCCAGCAGTTACGGTGGGGCAGGGGGAAAACTGTTTTTT,CASSYGGAGGKLFF
TRBV20-1,11,.,TRBJ1-1,.,TGCAGTGCTAGAGATCCCCCCACGGCTTTCTTT,CSARDPPTAFF
TRBV2,15,.,TRBJ1-6,.,TGTGCCAGCAGTGAAGCGCTTTTTCGGGGTTCACCCCTCCACTTT,CASSEALFRGSPLHF
TRBV7-8,17,.,TRBJ2-3,TRBD2,TGTGCCAGCAGCTTAGACGGGGCGGGAGTACGGACAGATACGCAGTATTTT,CASSLDGAGVRTDTQYF
TRBV19,15,.,TRBJ1-5,.,TGTGCCAGTAGTATCGGGGCCTTTTTAAATCAGCCCCAGCATTTT,CASSIGAFLNQPQHF
TRBV10-3,12,.,TRBJ1-1,.,TGTGCCATCAGTGGGGTGAACACTGAAGCTTTCTTT,CAISGVNTEAFF
TRBV18,20,few,TRBJ2-5,TRBD2,TGTGCCAGCTCACCACCTGTACTAGCGGGGAATAACCGGGTCGAAGAGACCCAGTACTTC,CASSPPVLAGNNRVEETQYF
TRBV6-6,14,once,TRBJ2-5,.,TGTGCCAGCAGTTCCCAGGGTCTTCAAGAGACCCAGTACTTC,CASSSQGLQETQYF
TRBV28,15,once,TRBJ1-6,.,TGTGCCAGCAACCCAGTGGAGAGAGAAAATTCACCCCTCCACTTT,CASNPVERENSPLHF
TRBV2,13,.,TRBJ1-5,.,TGTGCCAGCAGAGGACAGTCCAATCAGCCCCAGCATTTT,CASRGQSNQPQHF
TRBV18,17,.,TRBJ1-1,.,TGTGCCAGCTCACAAACGACGGATTTCGCCGTAAACACTGAAGCTTTCTTT,CASSQTTDFAVNTEAFF
TRBV2,16,.,TRBJ1-5,.,TGTGCCAGCAGTGGCCGGGCAGGGGCGTCCGTTCAGCCCCAGCATTTT,CASSGRAGASVQPQHF
TRBV6-4,16,few,TRBJ2-5,.,TGTGCCAGCACCGTGGGGGGGCAGGGGACACGAGAGACCCAGTACTTC,CASTVGGQGTRETQYF
TRBV12-3/TRBV12-4,12,.,TRBJ1-4,.,TGTGCCAGCAGCCGGAGGAGGGAAAAACTGTTTTTT,CASSRRREKLFF
TRBV9,14,.,TRBJ1-2,.,TGTGCCAGCAGCCTATCACTGTCTCCCTATGGCTACACCTTC,CASSLSLSPYGYTF
TRBV30,14,.,TRBJ1-2,.,TGTGCCTGGAGACGAGTGAGACTACCCTATGGCTACACCTTC,CAWRRVRLPYGYTF
TRBV28,13,.,TRBJ2-3,TRBD2,TGTGCCAGCAGTGGCGGGGGAGGAGATACGCAGTATTTT,CASSGGGGDTQYF
TRBV5-1,15,.,TRBJ1-6,.,TGCGCCAGCAGCTTAAGTCGGACAGAGGAATCACCCCTCCACTTT,CASSLSRTEESPLHF
TRBV24-1,19,.,TRBJ2-4,TRBD2,TGTGCCACCAGTGGGAGCCCCGTACTAGCGGGCTCTAAAGGAAACATTCAGTACTTC,CATSGSPVLAGSKGNIQYF
TRBV23-1,19,.,TRBJ2-5,.,TGCGCCAGCAGTCTGAACAGAGGCCTAACCACCTTCCTGGGGGAGACCCAGTACTTC,CASSLNRGLTTFLGETQYF
TRBV10-3,16,.,TRBJ2-1,TRBD1,TGTGCCATCAATGCGGCGACAGGGGGCGATGACAATGAGCAGTTCTTC,CAINAATGGDDNEQFF
TRBV9,15,.,TRBJ2-3,.,TGTGCCAGCAGCCCTCGGAGCAGGAGCACAGATACGCAGTATTTT,CASSPRSRSTDTQYF
TRBV4-1,17,.,TRBJ2-2,.,TGCGCCAGCAGCCAAATCTTCAGGGGCACGAACACCGGGGAGCTGTTTTTT,CASSQIFRGTNTGELFF